Sequencing of this T cell receptor beta chain was carried out in a study of healthy donors' naive CD4 and CD8 T cells. Regarding the study as a whole: Positive CDR3 charge linked to CD4+ cells, negative to CD8+ cells. Reportedly, most V and J gene segments showed naive CD4+ versus CD8+ bias.

On this clonotype itself: Its antigen is unidentified.

This CDR3 is built from 15 residues. V dropped 3 bases and J dropped 6; count of bases not matched to a gene: 4. CDR1 and CDR2 from the germline V gene are MNHEY and SMNVEV (reference sequence). Starting from about 470 ng of total RNA, TCR libraries were made with linear amplification. TCRdb analysed the reads with MiXCR anew, one entry per CDR3 protein. Found here are some 190,000 distinct CDR3 sequences, 65% to 75% of them singletons; the top ten hold about 2.4%. The gene calls are TRBV27 and TRBJ2-3; TRBD2 matches 12 bases. The clonotype comes from a pool of human donors in good health; the sample pools cells from several healthy donors. The specimen sequenced was naive CD4+ and CD8+ T cells sorted from blood, pooled from several donors. CDR3 coding DNA: TGTGCCAGCAGTTTTGGGGGACTAGCGGGTGATACGCAGTATTTT. It codes for CASSFGGLAGDTQYF.